These 30 T cell receptor beta chains were sequenced from one sample in a study of beta chain features in type 1 diabetes (dated by TCRdb to 2016 to 2019). General conclusions and limits of the study: A moderate but significant shortening of TCRB CDR3 length was observed in type 1 diabetes patients in all four CD4+ subsets.

For these TCRs, the target antigens are not known. Library preparation used the immunoSEQ multiplex PCR assay. The High Capacity cDNA Reverse Transcription Kit was used to reverse transcribe all of the isolated RNA, meaning that expressed TCRB transcripts were what got sequenced. The immuneACCESS repertoire file appears here via TCRdb, limited to in-frame rearrangements. These files lack a portion of the clones; in checked studies, under half of the deficit traces to unresolved V genes, and the cause of the others is not known. This sample is represented by around 180,000 clones; 6% to 9% of them were singletons. Roughly 0.5% of the sample is held by the ten biggest clonotypes. The source material was central memory CD4+ T cells from blood. These receptor sequences come from a man younger than 35 with type 1 diabetes.

This clone was seen only a few times. The CDR3 here is CASGEQGRNQPQHF. CDR3 nucleotide sequence: TGTGCCAGCGGGGAACAGGGCCGCAATCAGCCCCAGCATTTT. The chain couples TRBV5-6 to TRBJ1-5, with a possible D match to TRBD1 (6 bases). The germline V gene encodes CDR1 SGHDT and CDR2 YYEEEE. The germline V and J ends were trimmed by 7 bases and 2 bases, with 13 bases remaining between them. The CDR3 runs to 14 residues.

This clone was observed a handful of times. At the DNA level, this CDR3 is encoded by other sequences in the same sample as well. The J gene is TRBJ1-3, the V gene TRBV28; D call uncertain. Germline V CDR1 and CDR2: MDHEN, SYDVKM. The CDR3 sequence is 14 residues long. The V end lost 4 bases, the J end lost 0 bases, and 7 bases lay between the germline ends. The chain's CDR3 is CASSSRGSGNTIYF. The CDR3 coding sequence is TGTGCCAGCAGTTCCCGAGGCTCTGGAAACACCATATATTTT.

This clone turned up a few times. The genes are TRBV28 and TRBJ1-2, with D possibly being TRBD1 (6 bases). Germline V lookup: CDR1 MDHEN, CDR2 SYDVKM. There are 15 residues in the CDR3. Trimming left V 6 bases short and J 7 bases short, with 21 bases between. The CDR3 DNA follows: TGTGCCAGCAGCTCCACGCGGGGGGCGGCCTTTGGCTACACCTTC. Amino acids: CASSSTRGAAFGYTF.

Worth noting for this clone: The same CDR3 also results from other DNA sequences found in this sample. This chain uses TRBV2 with TRBJ2-7; D is ambiguous. CDR1 is SNHLY and CDR2 is FYNNEI in the germline V gene. With 5 bases removed from V and 3 bases from J, the gap between germline ends came to 5 bases. This CDR3 has 11 residues. DNA of the CDR3: TGTGCCAGCAGTTATAGCTACGAGCAGTACTTC. It yields the protein CASSYSYEQYF.

This clone was picked up a small number of times. The chain is built from TRBV18 and TRBJ1-2, with D perhaps matching TRBD1 (6 bases). Germline V CDR1 and CDR2: KGHSH, LQKENI. The CDR3 length is 16 residues. V lost 2 bases and J lost 1, with 14 bases in between. The CDR3: CASSPKQGPFNYGYTF. The CDR3, as DNA: TGTGCCAGCTCACCAAAACAGGGTCCCTTTAACTATGGCTACACCTTC.

Worth noting for this clone: Other DNA sequences in the sample encode the same CDR3. V gene TRBV11-2 combines with J gene TRBJ2-1, with a weak D call TRBD2 (5 bases). The germline CDR1 and CDR2 sequences are SGHAT and FQNNGV. With 1 base removed from V and 7 bases from J, the gap between germline ends came to 8 bases. The CDR3 has 13 amino acids. CDR3 in amino acids: CASSLGLANEQFF. CDR3 DNA sequence: TGTGCCAGCAGCTTAGGGCTAGCTAATGAGCAGTTCTTC.

This clone has a handful of counts. J is TRBJ2-2 and V is TRBV5-6; D may be TRBD2 (6 bases). The CDR3 is made up of 14 amino acids. Germline V CDR1 and CDR2: SGHDT, YYEEEE. Trimming shortened V by 9 bases and J by 4 bases, and 16 bases separated the two germline ends. The DNA of the CDR3 is TGTGCCACGGAGCAGGGACTTCGCACCGGGGAGCTGTTTTTT. As protein: CATEQGLRTGELFF.

V is TRBV18 and J is TRBJ1-1; 7 bases align to TRBD1. Losses at the gene ends were 6 bases for V and 2 bases for J; bases not matched to a gene: 6. The germline V gene encodes CDR1 KGHSH and CDR2 LQKENI. The CDR3 extends over 14 amino acids. The CDR3 loop is CASSPGQRNTEAFF. CDR3 coding DNA: TGTGCCAGCTCGCCGGGACAGAGAAACACTGAAGCTTTCTTT.

This clone was seen more than once but under ten times. The gene calls are TRBV28 and TRBJ2-4, with 10 bases aligning to TRBD1. V lost 2 bases to trimming and J lost 7 bases; unmatched junction nucleotides: 2. Looked up from germline, CDR1 is MDHEN and CDR2 is SYDVKM. The CDR3 runs to 14 residues. The CDR3 region has the DNA TGTGCCAGCAGTTTAAGGACAGGGGGGAACATTCAGTACTTC. Translation gives CASSLRTGGNIQYF. The complete variable domain, with remaining parts taken from reference TRBV28 and TRBJ2-4, reads DVKVTQSSRYLVKRTGEKVFLECVQDMDHENMFWYRQDPGLGLRLIYFSYDVKMKEKGDIPEGYSVSREKKERFSLILESASTNQTSMYLCASSLRTGGNIQYFGAGTRLSVL.

This sequence joins TRBV28 and TRBJ1-6, with TRBD1 matching over 9 bases. The CDR3 length is 16 residues. Germline V lookup: CDR1 MDHEN, CDR2 SYDVKM. Losses at the gene ends were 7 bases for V and 14 bases for J; bases not matched to a gene: 18. The CDR3, as DNA: TGTGCCAGCAACGGCAACAGGGGGCGCGTGGTGGTAGCCCTCCACTTT. It codes for CASNGNRGRVVVALHF.

The CDR3 spells CASSLEGGEQFF. The CDR3 region has the DNA TGTGCCAGCAGCTTAGAGGGAGGTGAGCAGTTCTTC. The chain carries TRBV7-2 and TRBJ2-1; D might be TRBD2 (6 bases). Germline loops: CDR1 SGHTA, CDR2 FQGNSA. Trimming took off 1 base at V and 9 bases at J, with 7 bases between the two ends. CDR3 length equals 12 residues. The entire variable domain, with the rest obtained from reference TRBV7-2 and TRBJ2-1, is as follows: GAGVSQSPSNKVTEKGKDVELRCDPISGHTALYWYRQSLGQGLEFLIYFQGNSAPDKSGLPSDRFSAERTGGSVSTLTIQRTQQEDSAVYLCASSLEGGEQFFGPGTRLTVL.

The chain recombines TRBV9 with TRBJ2-2; D is perhaps TRBD1 (5 bases). This CDR3 contains 13 residues. Trimming left V 6 bases short and J 3 bases short, with 9 bases between. CDR1 and CDR2 (germline): SGDLS, YYNGEE. The CDR3: CASNRQHTGELFF. The CDR3 DNA reads TGTGCCAGCAACCGACAGCACACCGGGGAGCTGTTTTTT.

This clone was picked up a small number of times. This sequence joins TRBV30 and TRBJ1-2, with 8 bases that match TRBD1. This CDR3 spans 13 amino acids. V lost 5 bases and J lost 4; bases outside the gene matches: 6. From germline, CDR1 is GTSNPN and CDR2 SVGIG (reference sequence). The CDR3 is CAWQGTGPYGYTF. The CDR3 nucleotides are TGTGCCTGGCAGGGGACAGGTCCCTATGGCTACACCTTC. Complete variable domain (other parts from reference TRBV30 and TRBJ1-2): SQTIHQWPATLVQPVGSPLSLECTVEGTSNPNLYWYRQAAGRGLQLLFYSVGIGQISSEVPQNLSASRPQDRQFILSSKKLLLSDSGFYLCAWQGTGPYGYTFGSGTRLTVV.

This chain joins TRBV9 and TRBJ2-1; D unclear. V lost 7 bases and J lost 5, with 7 bases in between. This CDR3 has 11 amino acids. Germline CDR1 reads SGDLS; CDR2 reads YYNGEE. CDR3 nucleotides: TGTGCCAGCGCCATAGACAATGAGCAGTTCTTC. Its protein product is CASAIDNEQFF.

The CDR3 sequence is CASSGTGGLGIYEQYF. CDR3 sequence (DNA): TGTGCCAGCAGCGGGACAGGGGGTCTAGGGATCTACGAGCAGTACTTC. The rearrangement uses TRBV4-2 and TRBJ2-7; 11 nucleotides align to TRBD1. Germline lookup yields CDR1 LGHNA and CDR2 YNFKEQ. Trimming removed 5 bases from V and 3 bases from J; junction bases left unmatched: 9. The CDR3 totals 16 residues.

Comments on this clone: The same CDR3 also results from other DNA sequences found in this sample. The J gene is TRBJ2-7, the V gene TRBV2; D is uncertain. The germline V gene encodes CDR1 SNHLY and CDR2 FYNNEI. With 4 bases removed from V and 3 bases from J, the gap between germline ends came to 7 bases. CDR3 length equals 12 residues. CDR3 region: CASSAESYEQYF. CDR3 DNA: TGTGCCAGCAGTGCCGAGAGCTACGAGCAGTACTTC.

V gene TRBV28 combines with J gene TRBJ1-6; 11 nucleotides line up with TRBD1. CDR1 and CDR2 from the germline V gene are MDHEN and SYDVKM. The V gene end was trimmed by 7 bases and the J gene end by 1 base; junction bases not matched to a gene: 3. The CDR3 runs to 16 residues. For the CDR3, the DNA is TGTGCCAGCACAGGACAGGGGGCTTCCTATAATTCACCCCTCCACTTT. Translating gives CASTGQGASYNSPLHF.

This clone was detected only a few times. The V call is TRBV5-4, the J call TRBJ2-3; a weak D match, TRBD2 (6 bases). There are 14 residues in the CDR3. The germline V and J ends were trimmed by 3 bases and 4 bases, with 12 bases remaining between them. Germline CDR1 and CDR2: SGHNT and YYREEE (reference sequence). The CDR3 coding sequence is TGTGCCAGCAGCTGGGACTCCAGCGCAGATACGCAGTATTTT. The encoded protein is CASSWDSSADTQYF. Based on the CDR3 plus reference TRBV5-4 and TRBJ2-3, the full variable domain is ETGVTQSPTHLIKTRGQQVTLRCSSQSGHNTVSWYQQALGQGPQFIFQYYREEENGRGNFPPRFSGLQFPNYSSELNVNALELDDSALYLCASSWDSSADTQYFGPGTRLTVL.

This clone has a handful of counts. The chain is built from TRBV30 and TRBJ1-4; 7 bases are a match to TRBD1. Germline V lookup: CDR1 GTSNPN, CDR2 SVGIG (reference sequence). J lost 7 bases, V lost 4 bases, and 6 bases had no gene match. The CDR3 has 13 amino acids. The CDR3 nucleotides read TGTGCCTGGAACAGGGGTATAAGTGAAAAACTGTTTTTT. Amino acid sequence: CAWNRGISEKLFF. The whole variable domain, filled in from reference TRBV30 and TRBJ1-4, reads SQTIHQWPATLVQPVGSPLSLECTVEGTSNPNLYWYRQAAGRGLQLLFYSVGIGQISSEVPQNLSASRPQDRQFILSSKKLLLSDSGFYLCAWNRGISEKLFFGSGTQLSVL.

This clone was seen a handful of times. The gene calls are TRBV6-5 and TRBJ2-7; 11 positions match TRBD1. The V and J ends lost 2 bases and 2 bases, in that order; junction bases with no gene match: 2. In germline, CDR1 is MNHEY, CDR2 SVGAGI. The CDR3 spans 15 residues. The CDR3 DNA reads as TGTGCCAGCAGTTACGGGACAGGGGGAACCTACGAGCAGTACTTC. Amino acids: CASSYGTGGTYEQYF.

With respect to this clone: The junction does not match germline at one end; this may be a read error. The V call is TRBV4-1, the J call TRBJ2-7; 7 positions match TRBD1. The CDR3 sequence is 13 residues long. The germline gives CDR1 MGHRA, CDR2 YSYEKL. The chain's CDR3 is CASSQDVEGAKFF. CDR3 sequence (DNA): TGCGCCAGCAGCCAAGATGTTGAGGGGGCGAAGTTCTTC.

This clone occurred a few times. The gene calls are TRBV28 and TRBJ1-2; D call uncertain. The V gene lost 5 bases and the J gene lost 4 bases, with 11 bases spanning the gap. In germline, CDR1 is MDHEN, CDR2 SYDVKM. CDR3 length equals 13 residues. The CDR3 sequence: CASSIREFYGYTF. The CDR3 DNA sequence: TGTGCCAGCAGTATCCGGGAATTCTATGGCTACACCTTC.

This chain connects TRBV2 to TRBJ2-1, with D maybe TRBD2 (6 bases). The CDR3 contains 15 residues. The germline V gene has CDR1 SNHLY and CDR2 FYNNEI. V lost 3 bases to trimming and J lost 0 bases, with 9 bases between them. CDR3 sequence: CASSEAGGSYNEQFF. The CDR3 nucleotides read TGTGCCAGCAGTGAGGCCGGGGGCTCCTACAATGAGCAGTTCTTC. Full variable domain (remainder filled in from reference TRBV2 and TRBJ2-1): EPEVTQTPSHQVTQMGQEVILRCVPISNHLYFYWYRQILGQKVEFLVSFYNNEISEKSEIFDDQFSVERPDGSNFTLKIRSTKLEDSAMYFCASSEAGGSYNEQFFGPGTRLTVL.

This clone was detected ten times or more. Within the sample, other DNA sequences also encode this same CDR3. The chain is built from TRBV5-4 and TRBJ2-5; TRBD1 agrees at 9 bases. The CDR3 has 14 amino acids. V shed 2 bases and J 5 bases; nucleotides not matched to a gene: 4. Looked up from germline, CDR1 is SGHNT and CDR2 is YYREEE (reference sequence). The CDR3 protein is CASSLQGAVETQYF. The CDR3 DNA reads TGTGCCAGCAGCTTACAGGGGGCGGTGGAGACCCAGTACTTC. The whole variable domain, filled in from reference TRBV5-4 and TRBJ2-5, reads ETGVTQSPTHLIKTRGQQVTLRCSSQSGHNTVSWYQQALGQGPQFIFQYYREEENGRGNFPPRFSGLQFPNYSSELNVNALELDDSALYLCASSLQGAVETQYFGPGTRLLVL.

The rearrangement joins TRBV6-6 to TRBJ1-5; possible D gene TRBD1, 6 bases. The CDR3 totals 15 residues. CDR1 MNHNY and CDR2 SVGAGI come from the germline V gene (reference sequence). V gave up 6 bases and J gave up 5 bases, with 17 bases separating them. CDR3 protein: CASSGGRGRHQPQHF. The DNA for the CDR3 is TGTGCCAGCAGCGGAGGCAGGGGCCGCCATCAGCCCCAGCATTTT.

This clone was seen more than once but under ten times. The chain recombines TRBV28 with TRBJ2-7; TRBD1 agrees at 7 bases. The CDR3 sequence is 15 residues long. J was trimmed by 6 bases and V by 4 bases; bases with no gene match: 12. CDR1 is MDHEN, CDR2 SYDVKM, per germline. The CDR3 DNA sequence: TGTGCCAGCAGTTCACCTCAACTTACAGGGGCCGAGCAGTACTTC. Translation: CASSSPQLTGAEQYF.

This clone has only a few counts. The CDR3 spells CASSDRGQGQPQHF. CDR3 nucleotide sequence: TGTGCCAGCAGTGACAGGGGGCAGGGTCAGCCCCAGCATTTT. The chain joins TRBV6-1 to TRBJ1-5, with TRBD1 matching 8 bases. Germline V CDR1 and CDR2: MNHNS, SASEGT. The CDR3 runs 14 residues. Losses at the gene ends were 3 bases for V and 6 bases for J; bases not matched to a gene: 4.

J is TRBJ1-1 and V is TRBV9; no clear D gene. The CDR3 covers 13 residues. Between the trimmed V and J ends, which lost 3 bases and 0 bases, there was a span of 6 bases. The germline CDR1 and CDR2 sequences are SGDLS and YYNGEE. The CDR3 here is CASSETLNTEAFF. CDR3 DNA sequence: TGTGCCAGCAGCGAAACACTGAACACTGAAGCTTTCTTT.

In its sample, this clone was seen a few times. The rearrangement links TRBV7-2 to TRBJ2-7; the match to TRBD1 covers 10 bases. The CDR3 extends over 14 amino acids. The junction had 6 bases not matched to a gene; V was cut back by 4 bases and J by 6 bases. Germline V gene data show CDR1 as SGHTA and CDR2 as FQGNSA. The DNA of the CDR3 is TGTGCCAGCAGCTCGCCGGGACAGGGGATCGAGCAGTACTTC. Translating gives CASSSPGQGIEQYF.

This chain links TRBV6-5 with TRBJ2-1; 7 positions match TRBD2. Trimming took 5 bases from V and 3 from J; bases not matched to a gene: 7. The CDR3 loop spans 15 amino acids. Germline CDR1 MNHEY, CDR2 SVGAGI. The CDR3 DNA is TGTGCCAGCAGTCGAAGTGGGACTAACTACAATGAGCAGTTCTTC. Protein: CASSRSGTNYNEQFF.